This T cell receptor (beta chain) was recovered during a study of control samples from healthy donors and cancer patients. TCRdb's copy holds only in-frame clones and misses some; the assay was immunoSEQ multiplex PCR. Of roughly 76,000 clones in the sample, approximately 94% are singletons; the top ten hold about 6.2%. Sequencing used blood. This receptor was identified in a woman aged 40 to 50 in good health.

CDR3: CASSYSRVSGNTIYF. The DNA of the CDR3 is TGTGCCAGCAGTTACTCCAGGGTCTCTGGAAACACCATATATTTT. The gene calls are TRBV6-5 and TRBJ1-3; tentatively, D is TRBD1 (5 bases). The CDR3 sequence is 15 residues long. Germline values: CDR1 MNHEY, CDR2 SVGAGI. Trimming left V 0 bases short and J 0 bases short, with 6 bases between.